This is a list of T cell receptor beta chains from one sample in a study of CD8 T cells in ankylosing spondylitis. MiXCR, run by TCRdb on the 5' RACE reads, gives a single entry per CDR3 protein. Found here are around 150,000 distinct CDR3 sequences, about 7% of them singletons; the top ten hold roughly 12%. The sequencing sample was made of blood, either unsorted or a sorted T cell fraction (not recorded which). The source is a female donor with ankylosing spondylitis or in good health (not recorded which). CDR3s include the opening cysteine and the closing phenylalanine or tryptophan. Each record gives: J gene, clone size, V gene, D gene, CDR3 protein, CDR3 DNA. D genes are given only for firm matches. Some rows have no size entry. The others give once, few or many, or a class for an expanded clone.

TRBJ1-3 many TRBV7-9 - CASSLGETSGNTIYF TGTGCCAGCAGCTTGGGCGAAACCTCTGGAAACACCATATATTTT
TRBJ2-7 many TRBV7-9 TRBD1 CASSLDRGLVGQYF TGTGCCAGCAGCTTAGACAGGGGGTTAGTCGGGCAGTACTTC
TRBJ2-1 many TRBV28 - CASKKDSYNEQFF TGTGCCAGCAAGAAGGATTCGTACAATGAGCAGTTCTTC
TRBJ2-7 many TRBV5-1 - CASSPEAAYEQYF TGCGCCAGCAGCCCCGAAGCAGCCTACGAGCAGTACTTC
TRBJ1-1 many TRBV20-1 - CSARESVQAEAFF TGCAGTGCTAGAGAATCAGTTCAGGCTGAAGCTTTCTTT
TRBJ1-2 many TRBV7-9 TRBD1 CASSPPGQGFYGYTF TGTGCCAGCAGCCCGCCGGGACAGGGATTTTACGGCTACACCTTC
TRBJ1-5 - TRBV12-3/TRBV12-4 - CASSFGVNSNQPQHF TGTGCCAGCAGTTTTGGAGTCAATAGCAATCAGCCCCAGCATTTT
TRBJ2-7 - TRBV18 - CASSSNRDERDGGRAEQYF TGTGCCAGCTCCTCCAACCGGGACGAGCGTGATGGGGGGCGAGCTGAGCAGTACTTC
TRBJ2-2 many TRBV5-1 - CASSPQIQGVAGELFF TGCGCCAGCAGCCCGCAAATCCAGGGAGTTGCCGGGGAGCTGTTTTTT
TRBJ2-7 many TRBV27 - CASSSESSYEQYF TGTGCCAGCAGCTCAGAGAGCTCCTACGAGCAGTACTTC
TRBJ2-3 many TRBV4-3 TRBD2 CASSPRLAGATDTQYF TGCGCCAGCAGCCCCAGACTAGCGGGGGCCACAGATACGCAGTATTTT
TRBJ1-6 many TRBV12-3/TRBV12-4 - CASSLGTAYSLLHF TGTGCCAGCAGTTTAGGGACAGCTTATAGTCTCCTCCACTTT
TRBJ1-5 many TRBV6-2/TRBV6-3 - CASSLHLDRRSSGDQPQHF TGTGCCAGCAGTCTCCACCTGGACAGAAGGTCTAGCGGCGATCAGCCCCAGCATTTT
TRBJ1-2 many TRBV6-1 - CASSSGLTNYGYTF TGTGCCAGCAGCTCAGGGTTGACTAACTATGGCTACACCTTC
TRBJ2-5 - TRBV5-1 TRBD2 CASSPLDLTSGGIAQYF TGCGCCAGCAGCCCACTTGACCTGACTAGCGGGGGTATAGCCCAGTACTTC
TRBJ1-1 once TRBV9 - CASSPSIWGTHTEAFF TGTGCCAGCAGCCCCAGTATTTGGGGGACGCACACTGAAGCTTTCTTT
TRBJ1-1 many TRBV6-2/TRBV6-3 - CASSYSGANTEAFF TGTGCCAGCAGTTACTCGGGAGCAAACACTGAAGCTTTCTTT
TRBJ2-7 - TRBV5-1 - CASSFTGASCEQYF TGCGCCAGCAGCTTCACAGGCGCGTCCTGCGAGCAGTACTTC
TRBJ1-6 many TRBV7-2 - CASSPKSRDGDWSPLHF TGTGCCAGCAGCCCCAAGTCCCGGGACGGAGATTGGTCACCCCTCCACTTT
TRBJ1-1 many TRBV4-3 TRBD1 CASSQVDRVTEAFF TGCGCCAGCAGCCAAGTGGACAGGGTCACTGAAGCTTTCTTT
TRBJ1-5 many TRBV5-1 - CASSFGDMSNQPQHF TGCGCCAGCAGCTTCGGAGACATGAGCAATCAGCCCCAGCATTTT
TRBJ1-1 many TRBV7-3 - CASSSTGSVPEAFF TGTGCCAGCAGCTCGACAGGTTCGGTCCCTGAAGCTTTCTTT
TRBJ1-1 many TRBV28 TRBD1 CASSAPEGQGNTEAFF TGTGCCAGCAGTGCCCCGGAGGGACAGGGGAACACTGAAGCTTTCTTT
TRBJ2-1 many TRBV6-2/TRBV6-3 TRBD2 CASSSGTSLISSYNEQFF TGTGCCAGCAGTTCCGGGACTAGCTTGATAAGCTCCTACAATGAGCAGTTCTTC
TRBJ1-2 many TRBV7-2 - CASSLAADYGYTF TGTGCCAGCAGCTTAGCGGCGGACTATGGCTACACCTTC
TRBJ2-7 many TRBV20-1 TRBD2 CSALTSGNSYEQYF TGCAGTGCTTTAACTAGCGGGAACTCCTACGAGCAGTACTTC